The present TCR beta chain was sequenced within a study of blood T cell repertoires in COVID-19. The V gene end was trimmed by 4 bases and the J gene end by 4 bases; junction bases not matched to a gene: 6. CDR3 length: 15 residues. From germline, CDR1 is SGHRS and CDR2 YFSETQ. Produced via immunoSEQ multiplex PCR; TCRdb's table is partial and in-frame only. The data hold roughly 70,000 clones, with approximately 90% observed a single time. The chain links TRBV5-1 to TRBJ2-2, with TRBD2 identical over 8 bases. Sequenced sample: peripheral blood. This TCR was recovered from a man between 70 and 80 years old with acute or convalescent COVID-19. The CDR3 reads CASSARGDFTGELFF. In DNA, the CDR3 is TGCGCCAGCAGCGCGCGGGGGGACTTCACCGGGGAGCTGTTTTTT. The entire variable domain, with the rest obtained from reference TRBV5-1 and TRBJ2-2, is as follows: KAGVTQTPRYLIKTRGQQVTLSCSPISGHRSVSWYQQTPGQGLQFLFEYFSETQRNKGNFPGRFSGRQFSNSRSEMNVSTLELGDSALYLCASSARGDFTGELFFGEGSRLTVL.